This T cell receptor (beta chain) stems from a study of T cell repertoires in cytomegalovirus infection. CDR3 size: 13 residues. Germline CDR1 reads SNHLY; CDR2 reads FYNNEI. Trimming stripped 6 bases from V and 4 bases from J, with 12 bases between. MiXCR, run by TCRdb on the reads, gives a single entry per CDR3 protein. The sample holds around 530,000 distinct CDR3 sequences, about 30% seen once. The V call is TRBV2, the J call TRBJ1-1; D is perhaps TRBD1 (5 bases). The clonotype was recovered from a human donor in good health (CMV status not recorded). Some clones in this sample may be carry-over from other donors' samples. The sample comprised PBMCs. CDR3 DNA sequence: TGTGCCAGCAGCGAGGACATTCGCACTGAAGCTTTCTTT. Protein sequence: CASSEDIRTEAFF.